Below, 27 T cell receptor beta chains from the same sample are listed, as sequenced in a study of control samples from healthy donors and cancer patients. The protocol was immunoSEQ multiplex PCR, while the TCRdb copy is restricted to in-frame clones and leaves out a portion. The data show under 200,000 clones, nearly 96% seen once. Sequenced material: blood. Source of these receptors: a woman in her twenties or thirties in good health.

This clone has a single count. The chain links TRBV18 to TRBJ2-1, with D perhaps matching TRBD1 (5 bases). The germline V and J ends were trimmed by 4 bases and 6 bases, with 10 bases remaining between them. The germline CDR1 and CDR2 sequences are KGHSH and LQKENI. This CDR3 has 13 amino acids. CDR3 region: CASSQGQGNEQFF. For the CDR3, the DNA is TGTGCCAGCTCACAGGGGCAGGGCAATGAGCAGTTCTTC.

This rearrangement joins TRBV2 to TRBJ1-5; 7 positions match TRBD1. The CDR3 sequence is 14 residues long. Looked up from germline, CDR1 is SNHLY and CDR2 is FYNNEI. J gave up 4 bases and V 7 bases, and 7 bases lay outside the gene matches. The CDR3: CASKAGQPNQPQHF. CDR3 nucleotides: TGTGCCAGCAAGGCGGGACAGCCTAATCAGCCCCAGCATTTT.

In DNA form, the CDR3 reads TGTGCCAGCAGCTCGACTACAGGGGGCAATCAGCCCCAGCATTTT. It translates to CASSSTTGGNQPQHF. The rearrangement links TRBV11-2 to TRBJ1-5, with TRBD1 matching over 7 bases. CDR1 is SGHAT, CDR2 FQNNGV, per germline. V was clipped by 4 bases and J by 2 bases; unmatched bases: 5. The CDR3 sequence is 15 residues long.

This clone was counted a single time. Other DNA sequences in the sample encode the same CDR3. The chain links TRBV24-1 to TRBJ2-2; a possible D gene is TRBD1 (6 bases). V dropped 0 bases and J dropped 1 base, with 8 bases sitting between them. CDR1 KGHDR and CDR2 SFDVKD come from the germline V gene. The CDR3 extends over 16 amino acids. CDR3 region: CATSDLRRGNTGELFF. CDR3 nucleotides: TGTGCCACCAGTGATTTGCGCAGGGGGAACACCGGGGAGCTGTTTTTT.

The gene calls are TRBV28 and TRBJ1-4; the D is unclear. This CDR3 is 16 amino acids long. The V and J ends lost 7 bases and 0 bases respectively, with 15 bases between them. CDR1 and CDR2 from the germline V gene are MDHEN and SYDVKM. DNA of the CDR3: TGTGCCAGCATGAGGTCTGAGGTTGCAACTAATGAAAAACTGTTTTTT. It encodes CASMRSEVATNEKLFF.

The genes are TRBV30 and TRBJ1-1; D not certain. Trimming took off 4 bases at V and 7 bases at J, with 13 bases between the two ends. This CDR3 is built from 12 residues. CDR1 is GTSNPN and CDR2 is SVGIG in the germline V gene (reference sequence). The CDR3: CAWTDWRGEAFF. CDR3 coding DNA: TGTGCCTGGACCGACTGGAGAGGTGAAGCTTTCTTT. The whole variable domain, remainder taken from reference TRBV30 and TRBJ1-1, is SQTIHQWPATLVQPVGSPLSLECTVEGTSNPNLYWYRQAAGRGLQLLFYSVGIGQISSEVPQNLSASRPQDRQFILSSKKLLLSDSGFYLCAWTDWRGEAFFGQGTRLTVV.

This clone was observed a handful of times. The chain is built from TRBV5-8 and TRBJ2-3, with a weak D call TRBD1 (5 bases). CDR1 and CDR2 (germline): SGHTS, YDEGEE. V was shortened by 5 bases and J by 3 bases, with 22 bases between the two germline ends. The CDR3 has 17 residues. The CDR3 nucleotides are TGTGCCAGCAGTCCCCCCCGGTATACGACAGTGACAGATACGCAGTATTTT. It codes for CASSPPRYTTVTDTQYF.

This chain connects TRBV3-1 (or the pseudogene TRBV3-2) to TRBJ2-5; D gene uncertain. Germline V gene lookup returns CDR1 LGHDT and CDR2 YNNKEL (reference sequence). Trimming pared 5 bases from V and 7 bases from J, leaving 14 bases between. This CDR3 region has 13 residues. CDR3 in DNA: TGTGCCAGCAGCTCACGACCCTTAAGGACCCAGTACTTC. This sequence encodes CASSSRPLRTQYF.

The gene calls are TRBV5-1 and TRBJ2-6, with 9 nucleotides matching TRBD1. There are 18 residues in the CDR3. CDR1 is SGHRS and CDR2 is YFSETQ in the germline V gene. V lost 3 bases, J lost 0 bases, and 7 bases stayed unmatched. This chain's CDR3 is CASSSRGQGPSGANVLTF. The CDR3 coding sequence is TGCGCCAGCAGCTCCCGGGGACAGGGCCCCTCTGGGGCCAACGTCCTGACTTTC.

This chain joins TRBV5-1 and TRBJ2-1; TRBD2 aligns across 12 bases. After removal of 5 bases from V and 3 bases from J, the junction contained 3 bases not matched to a gene. From germline, CDR1 is SGHRS and CDR2 YFSETQ. This CDR3 spans 15 amino acids. The CDR3 bases are TGCGCCAGCAGACGACTAGCGGGGGACTACAATGAGCAGTTCTTC. Translation: CASRRLAGDYNEQFF.

The chain couples TRBV6-5 to TRBJ2-7; tentatively, D is TRBD2 (6 bases). Germline CDR1 reads MNHEY; CDR2 reads SVGAGI. The CDR3 contains 15 residues. V lost 2 bases to trimming and J lost 3 bases, with 14 bases between them. The CDR3 reads CASSYSGRTDYEQYF. In DNA form, the CDR3 reads TGTGCCAGCAGTTACAGTGGGAGGACCGACTACGAGCAGTACTTC.

This clone was seen a single time. V is TRBV6-1 and J is TRBJ2-1; a possible D gene is TRBD1 (7 bases). This CDR3 is 15 amino acids long. Trimming removed 3 bases from V and 9 bases from J, with 18 bases in between. Germline V gives CDR1 MNHNS, CDR2 SASEGT. CDR3 bases: TGTGCCAGCAGTGATGGAGGGGGCGCGGGTATTGAGCAGTTCTTC. It specifies CASSDGGGAGIEQFF.

This chain links TRBV15 with TRBJ1-4, with D possibly matching TRBD1 (5 bases). Germline V gene lookup returns CDR1 LNHNV and CDR2 YYDKDF (reference sequence). The CDR3 is 13 amino acids. Deletions cut 0 bases from V and 16 bases from J, with 15 bases between. CDR3 residues: CATSRDQGSIPFF. The CDR3 DNA follows: TGTGCCACCAGCAGAGATCAGGGTAGTATCCCGTTTTTT.

This chain uses TRBV7-2 with TRBJ1-4; tentative D call: TRBD1 (5 bases). This CDR3 region has 14 residues. The V end was cut by 1 base, the J end by 4 bases, with 7 bases between. CDR1 and CDR2 from the germline V gene are SGHTA and FQGNSA. The CDR3 here is CASSLGGGNEKLFF. CDR3 coding DNA: TGTGCCAGCAGCTTAGGGGGGGGTAATGAAAAACTGTTTTTT.

The V and J genes are TRBV6-6 and TRBJ1-1, with no clear D. V was trimmed by 7 bases and J by 6 bases, leaving 12 bases between them. The length of the CDR3 is 12 residues. Germline V CDR1 and CDR2: MNHNY, SVGAGI (reference sequence). The CDR3 DNA reads as TGTGCCAGCACCACCGCGAAAGCTGAAGCTTTCTTT. This sequence encodes CASTTAKAEAFF.

The count of this clone is one. The V call is TRBV6-5, the J call TRBJ1-5; TRBD1 aligns across 8 bases. CDR1 MNHEY and CDR2 SVGAGI come from the germline V gene. V gave up 4 bases and J gave up 6 bases; unmatched junction bases: 5. CDR3 length: 14 amino acids. CDR3 nucleotides: TGTGCCAGCAGTTCCGGACAGGGCATTCAGCCCCAGCATTTT. It specifies CASSSGQGIQPQHF.

The count of this clone is one. The rearrangement links TRBV7-9 to TRBJ1-5, with unresolved D. Trimming took off 1 base at V and 2 bases at J, with 18 bases between the two ends. Germline V CDR1 and CDR2: SEHNR, FQNEAQ (reference sequence). The CDR3 consists of 18 residues. In DNA form, the CDR3 reads TGTGCCAGCAGCTTAGAGATGGGAGGCCTAGGTCGCAATCAGCCCCAGCATTTT. It encodes CASSLEMGGLGRNQPQHF.

This chain uses TRBV30 with TRBJ1-5, with D unclear. V lost 5 bases to trimming and J lost 5 bases, with 13 bases between them. The CDR3 totals 13 residues. Germline-derived CDR1 and CDR2 are GTSNPN and SVGIG (reference sequence). CDR3 amino acids: CAWGDGGDQPQHF. CDR3 DNA: TGTGCCTGGGGTGACGGTGGCGATCAGCCCCAGCATTTT.

The chain carries TRBV10-3 and TRBJ2-5; 8 bases are a match to TRBD1. Germline V gene data show CDR1 as ENHRY and CDR2 as SYGVKD. This CDR3 has 14 residues. V lost 0 bases, J lost 4 bases, and 1 base stayed unmatched. The CDR3 DNA is TGTGCCATCAGTGAGTCGGACAGGGCAGAGACCCAGTACTTC. Translating it yields CAISESDRAETQYF.

In DNA form, the CDR3 reads TGTGCCAGCAGCTTGGGGAAAGCTGGCTACACCTTC. This gives the protein CASSLGKAGYTF. This chain connects TRBV5-4 to TRBJ1-2; D unresolved. CDR1 is SGHNT, CDR2 YYREEE, per germline (reference sequence). This CDR3 has 12 amino acids. V shed 0 bases and J shed 7 bases, with 7 bases lying between them. The variable domain in full, completed from reference TRBV5-4 and TRBJ1-2, reads ETGVTQSPTHLIKTRGQQVTLRCSSQSGHNTVSWYQQALGQGPQFIFQYYREEENGRGNFPPRFSGLQFPNYSSELNVNALELDDSALYLCASSLGKAGYTFGSGTRLTVV.

The chain links TRBV13 to TRBJ1-1; D unclear. The V gene's germline CDR1 is PRHDT and CDR2 FYEKMQ (reference sequence). The CDR3 is 14 amino acids. V lost 5 bases and J lost 0, with 10 bases in between. In DNA form, the CDR3 reads TGTGCCAGCAGCCTCCGACGACTGAACACTGAAGCTTTCTTT. It encodes CASSLRRLNTEAFF.

The rearrangement joins TRBV6-5 to TRBJ2-1, with D unresolved. The germline V gene encodes CDR1 MNHEY and CDR2 SVGAGI. This CDR3 has 13 residues. The V end was cut by 4 bases, the J end by 9 bases, with 13 bases between. The CDR3 loop is CASSSYTNIEQFF. CDR3 in DNA: TGTGCCAGCAGTTCCTATACTAATATTGAGCAGTTCTTC.

The chain joins TRBV28 to TRBJ1-4; D not certain. This CDR3 is built from 13 residues. V was pared by 3 bases and J by 6 bases, with 8 bases between. The germline V gene has CDR1 MDHEN and CDR2 SYDVKM. The CDR3 here is CASSLGRDEKLFF. The CDR3 DNA follows: TGTGCCAGCAGTTTGGGCCGGGATGAAAAACTGTTTTTT.

V usage is TRBV3-1 (or the pseudogene TRBV3-2) and J usage is TRBJ2-2; 8 nucleotides align to TRBD2. Germline trimming cut 4 bases from V and 0 bases from J; bases unmatched to any gene: 4. CDR3 length equals 16 residues. The germline gives CDR1 LGHDT, CDR2 YNNKEL (reference sequence). The CDR3 spells CASSPAGGSNTGELFF. The DNA for the CDR3 is TGTGCCAGCAGCCCCGCGGGGGGCTCGAACACCGGGGAGCTGTTTTTT.

This chain links TRBV6-5 with TRBJ1-2; 7 bases agree with TRBD1. The CDR3 contains 13 residues. CDR1 and CDR2 from the germline V gene are MNHEY and SVGAGI. J lost 13 bases, V lost 2 bases, and 10 bases had no gene match. This CDR3 is CASSYTSGQAATF. As DNA, the CDR3 is TGTGCCAGCAGTTACACCTCAGGACAGGCCGCCACCTTC.

The rearrangement links TRBV10-3 to TRBJ2-7; tentatively, D is TRBD1 or TRBD2 (5 bases each). Trimming stripped 7 bases from V and 7 bases from J, with 14 bases between. Per the germline V gene, CDR1 is ENHRY and CDR2 is SYGVKD. The CDR3 is made up of 12 amino acids. In DNA, the CDR3 is TGTGCCATCACTAGGACTGCAGGGGAGCAGTACTTC. Translated: CAITRTAGEQYF.

This clone was counted a single time. The genes are TRBV2 and TRBJ2-7; no clear D gene. Germline lookup yields CDR1 SNHLY and CDR2 FYNNEI. The CDR3 consists of 16 residues. The V end was cut by 1 base, the J end by 6 bases, with 19 bases between. CDR3 loop: CASSEGVGHTDFEQYF. The CDR3 DNA sequence: TGTGCCAGCAGTGAAGGGGTAGGCCATACCGACTTCGAGCAGTACTTC.